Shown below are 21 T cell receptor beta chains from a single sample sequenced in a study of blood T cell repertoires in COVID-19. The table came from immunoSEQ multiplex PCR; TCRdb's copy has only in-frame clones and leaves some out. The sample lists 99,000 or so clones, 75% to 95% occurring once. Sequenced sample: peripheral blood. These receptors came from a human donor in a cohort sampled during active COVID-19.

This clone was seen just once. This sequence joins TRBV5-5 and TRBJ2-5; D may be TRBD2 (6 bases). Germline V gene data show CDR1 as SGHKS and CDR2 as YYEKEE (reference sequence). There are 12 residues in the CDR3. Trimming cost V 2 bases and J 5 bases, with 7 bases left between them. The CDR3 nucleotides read TGTGCCAGCAGCTTCGGAGGGGAGACCCAGTACTTC. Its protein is CASSFGGETQYF.

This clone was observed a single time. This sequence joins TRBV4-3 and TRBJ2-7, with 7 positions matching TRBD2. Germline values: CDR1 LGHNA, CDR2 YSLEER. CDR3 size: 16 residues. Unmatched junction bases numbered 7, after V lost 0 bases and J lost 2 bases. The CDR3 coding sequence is TGCGCCAGCAGCCAAGACTTAGCGGGTGTAACCTACGAGCAGTACTTC. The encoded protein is CASSQDLAGVTYEQYF.

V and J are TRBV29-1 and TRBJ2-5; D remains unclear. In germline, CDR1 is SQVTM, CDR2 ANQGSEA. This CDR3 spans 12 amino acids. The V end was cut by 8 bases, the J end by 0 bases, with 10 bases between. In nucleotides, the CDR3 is TGCAGCAAGAACGACAACCAAGAGACCCAGTACTTC. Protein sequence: CSKNDNQETQYF.

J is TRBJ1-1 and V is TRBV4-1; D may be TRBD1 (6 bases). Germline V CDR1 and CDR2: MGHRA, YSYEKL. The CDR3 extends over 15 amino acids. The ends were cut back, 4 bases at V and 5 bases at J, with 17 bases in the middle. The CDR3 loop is CASSLEFPRGTEAFF. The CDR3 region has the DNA TGCGCCAGCAGCCTAGAATTCCCGAGGGGGACTGAAGCTTTCTTT.

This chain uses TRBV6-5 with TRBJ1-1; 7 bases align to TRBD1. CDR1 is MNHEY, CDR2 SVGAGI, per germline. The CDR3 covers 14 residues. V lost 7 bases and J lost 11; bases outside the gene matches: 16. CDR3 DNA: TGTGCCAGCACACCGACAGGGATACTCTTTCGGGCTTTCTTT. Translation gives CASTPTGILFRAFF.

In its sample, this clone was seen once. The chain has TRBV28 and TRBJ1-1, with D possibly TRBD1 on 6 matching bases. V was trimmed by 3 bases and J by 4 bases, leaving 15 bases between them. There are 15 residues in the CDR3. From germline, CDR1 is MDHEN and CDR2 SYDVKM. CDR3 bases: TGTGCCAGCAGTTTTGGTGGGGGCGAGAGCACTGAAGCTTTCTTT. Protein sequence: CASSFGGGESTEAFF.

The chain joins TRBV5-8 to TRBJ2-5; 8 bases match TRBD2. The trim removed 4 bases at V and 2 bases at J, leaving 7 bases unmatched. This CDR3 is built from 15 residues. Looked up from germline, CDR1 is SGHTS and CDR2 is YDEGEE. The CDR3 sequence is CASSLYGGAQETQYF. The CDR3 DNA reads TGTGCCAGCAGCCTGTACGGGGGGGCTCAAGAGACCCAGTACTTC.

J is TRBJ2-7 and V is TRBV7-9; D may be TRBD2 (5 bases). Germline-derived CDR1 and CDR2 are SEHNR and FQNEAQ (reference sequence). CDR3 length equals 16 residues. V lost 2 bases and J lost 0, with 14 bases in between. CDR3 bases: TGTGCCAGCAGCTTAATTCTCGGGATAGACTCCTACGAGCAGTACTTC. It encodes CASSLILGIDSYEQYF.

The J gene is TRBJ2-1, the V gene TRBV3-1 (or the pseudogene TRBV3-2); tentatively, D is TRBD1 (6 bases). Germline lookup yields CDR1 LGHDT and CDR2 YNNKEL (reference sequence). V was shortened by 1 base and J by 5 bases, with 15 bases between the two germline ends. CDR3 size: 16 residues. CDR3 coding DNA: TGTGCCAGCAGCCAAGTGGCAGGGGATAGAAACAATGAGCAGTTCTTC. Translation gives CASSQVAGDRNNEQFF.

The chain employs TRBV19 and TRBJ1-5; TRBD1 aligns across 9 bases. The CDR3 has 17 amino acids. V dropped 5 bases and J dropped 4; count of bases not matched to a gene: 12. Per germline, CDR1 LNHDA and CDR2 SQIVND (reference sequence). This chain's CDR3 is CASSPPDRGVQNQPQHF. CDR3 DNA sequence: TGTGCCAGTAGTCCCCCGGACAGGGGAGTGCAGAATCAGCCCCAGCATTTT.

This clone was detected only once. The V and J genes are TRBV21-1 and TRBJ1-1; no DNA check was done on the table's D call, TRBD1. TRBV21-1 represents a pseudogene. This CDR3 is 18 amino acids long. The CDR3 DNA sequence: TGTGCCAGCAGCAAAAATTTAACAGGGTGGATTTTGAACACTGAAGCTTTCTTT. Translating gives CASSKNLTGWILNTEAFF.

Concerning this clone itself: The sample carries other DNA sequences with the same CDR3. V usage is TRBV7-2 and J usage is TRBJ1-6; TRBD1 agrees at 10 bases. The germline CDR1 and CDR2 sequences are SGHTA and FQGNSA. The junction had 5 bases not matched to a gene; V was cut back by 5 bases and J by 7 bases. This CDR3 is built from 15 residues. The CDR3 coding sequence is TGTGCCAGCAGCGGCGGGACAGGGGTAAATTCACCCCTCCACTTT. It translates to CASSGGTGVNSPLHF. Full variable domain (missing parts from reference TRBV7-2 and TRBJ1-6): GAGVSQSPSNKVTEKGKDVELRCDPISGHTALYWYRQSLGQGLEFLIYFQGNSAPDKSGLPSDRFSAERTGGSVSTLTIQRTQQEDSAVYLCASSGGTGVNSPLHFGNGTRLTVT.

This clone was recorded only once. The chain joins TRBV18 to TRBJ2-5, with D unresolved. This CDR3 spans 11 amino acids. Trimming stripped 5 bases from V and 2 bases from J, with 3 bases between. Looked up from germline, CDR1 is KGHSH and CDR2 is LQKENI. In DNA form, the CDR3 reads TGTGCCAGCTCATCACAAGAGACCCAGTACTTC. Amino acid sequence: CASSSQETQYF.

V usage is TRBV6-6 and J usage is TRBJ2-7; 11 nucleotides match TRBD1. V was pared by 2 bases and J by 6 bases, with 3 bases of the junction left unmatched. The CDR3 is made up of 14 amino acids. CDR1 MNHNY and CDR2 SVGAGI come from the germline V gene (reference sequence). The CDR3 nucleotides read TGTGCCAGCAGTTACGGACAGGGGGCCGTCGAGCAGTACTTC. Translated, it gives CASSYGQGAVEQYF.

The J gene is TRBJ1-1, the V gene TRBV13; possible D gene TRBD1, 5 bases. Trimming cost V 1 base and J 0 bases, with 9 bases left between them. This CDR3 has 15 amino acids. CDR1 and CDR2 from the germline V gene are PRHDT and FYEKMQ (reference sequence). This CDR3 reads CASSLVGEVNTEAFF. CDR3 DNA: TGTGCCAGCAGCTTAGTAGGGGAGGTGAACACTGAAGCTTTCTTT.

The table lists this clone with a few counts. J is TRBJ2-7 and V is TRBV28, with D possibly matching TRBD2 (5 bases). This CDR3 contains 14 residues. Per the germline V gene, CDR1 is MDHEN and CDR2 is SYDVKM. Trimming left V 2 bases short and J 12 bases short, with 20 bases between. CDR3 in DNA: TGTGCCAGCAGTTTACGCGGCGGGCAACTCCGGGGGTACTTC. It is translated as CASSLRGGQLRGYF.

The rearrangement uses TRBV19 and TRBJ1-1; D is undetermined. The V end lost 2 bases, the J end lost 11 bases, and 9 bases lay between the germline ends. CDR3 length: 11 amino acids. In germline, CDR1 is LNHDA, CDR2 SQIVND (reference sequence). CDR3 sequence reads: CASSILGRAFF. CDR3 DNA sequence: TGTGCCAGTAGTATACTAGGAAGGGCTTTCTTT.

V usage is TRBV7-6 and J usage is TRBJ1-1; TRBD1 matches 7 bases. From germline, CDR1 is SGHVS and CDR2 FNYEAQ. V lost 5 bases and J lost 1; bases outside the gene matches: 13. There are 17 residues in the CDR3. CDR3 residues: CASSPVPQGWENTEAFF. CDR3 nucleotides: TGTGCCAGCAGCCCCGTCCCACAGGGGTGGGAGAACACTGAAGCTTTCTTT. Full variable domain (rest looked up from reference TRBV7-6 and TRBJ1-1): GAGVSQSPRYKVTKRGQDVALRCDPISGHVSLYWYRQALGQGPEFLTYFNYEAQQDKSGLPNDRFSAERPEGSISTLTIQRTEQRDSAMYRCASSPVPQGWENTEAFFGQGTRLTVV.

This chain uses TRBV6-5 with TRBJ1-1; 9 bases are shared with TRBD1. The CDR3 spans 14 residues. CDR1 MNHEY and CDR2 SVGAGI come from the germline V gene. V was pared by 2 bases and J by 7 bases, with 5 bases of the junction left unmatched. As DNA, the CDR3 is TGTGCCAGCAGTTACACTGGACAGGGGAATGAAGCTTTCTTT. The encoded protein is CASSYTGQGNEAFF.

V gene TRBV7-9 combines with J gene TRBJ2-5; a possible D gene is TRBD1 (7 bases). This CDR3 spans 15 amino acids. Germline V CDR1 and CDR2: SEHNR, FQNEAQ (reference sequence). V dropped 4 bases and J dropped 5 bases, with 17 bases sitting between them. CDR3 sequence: CASSSVGGSGETQYF. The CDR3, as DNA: TGTGCCAGCAGCTCGGTAGGGGGCAGCGGGGAGACCCAGTACTTC.

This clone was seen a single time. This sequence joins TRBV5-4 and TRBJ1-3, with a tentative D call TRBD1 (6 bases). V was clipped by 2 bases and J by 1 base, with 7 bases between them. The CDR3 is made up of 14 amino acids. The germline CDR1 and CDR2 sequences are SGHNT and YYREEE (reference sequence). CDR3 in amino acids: CASSLQGSGNTIYF. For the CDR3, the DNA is TGTGCCAGCAGCTTACAGGGTTCTGGAAACACCATATATTTT.